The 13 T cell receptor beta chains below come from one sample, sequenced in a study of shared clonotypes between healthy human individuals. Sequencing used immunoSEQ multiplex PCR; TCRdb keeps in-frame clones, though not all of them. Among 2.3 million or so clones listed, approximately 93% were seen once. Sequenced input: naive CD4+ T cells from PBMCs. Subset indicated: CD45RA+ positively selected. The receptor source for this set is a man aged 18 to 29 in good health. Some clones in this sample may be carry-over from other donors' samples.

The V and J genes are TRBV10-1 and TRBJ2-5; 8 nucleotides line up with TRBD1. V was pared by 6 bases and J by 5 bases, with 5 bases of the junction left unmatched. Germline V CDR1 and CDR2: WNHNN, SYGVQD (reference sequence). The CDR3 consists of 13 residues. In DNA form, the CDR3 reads TGCGCCAGCAGCGCAGGGGGCAGGGAGACCCAGTACTTC. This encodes CASSAGGRETQYF.

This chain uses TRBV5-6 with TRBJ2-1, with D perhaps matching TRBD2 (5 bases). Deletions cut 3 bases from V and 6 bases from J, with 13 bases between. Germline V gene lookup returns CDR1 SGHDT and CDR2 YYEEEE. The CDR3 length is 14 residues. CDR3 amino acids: CASSSGERGNEQFF. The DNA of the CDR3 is TGTGCCAGCAGCTCCGGCGAACGGGGCAATGAGCAGTTCTTC. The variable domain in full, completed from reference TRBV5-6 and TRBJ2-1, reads DAGVTQSPTHLIKTRGQQVTLRCSPKSGHDTVSWYQQALGQGPQFIFQYYEEEERQRGNFPDRFSGHQFPNYSSELNVNALLLGDSALYLCASSSGERGNEQFFGPGTRLTVL.

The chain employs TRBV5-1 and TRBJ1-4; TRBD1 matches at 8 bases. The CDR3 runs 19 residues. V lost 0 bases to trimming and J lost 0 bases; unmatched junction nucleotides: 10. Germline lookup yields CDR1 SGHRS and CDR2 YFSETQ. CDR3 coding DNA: TGCGCCAGCAGCTTGGGGGGGCCAAAGACAGGGGCAACTAATGAAAAACTGTTTTTT. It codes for CASSLGGPKTGATNEKLFF.

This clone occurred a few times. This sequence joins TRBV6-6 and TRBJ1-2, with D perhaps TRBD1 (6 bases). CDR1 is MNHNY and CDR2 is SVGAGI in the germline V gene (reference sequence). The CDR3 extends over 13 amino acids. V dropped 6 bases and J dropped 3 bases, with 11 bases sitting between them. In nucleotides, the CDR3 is TGTGCCAGCAGCGTGGACAGAGACTATGGCTACACCTTC. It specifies CASSVDRDYGYTF.

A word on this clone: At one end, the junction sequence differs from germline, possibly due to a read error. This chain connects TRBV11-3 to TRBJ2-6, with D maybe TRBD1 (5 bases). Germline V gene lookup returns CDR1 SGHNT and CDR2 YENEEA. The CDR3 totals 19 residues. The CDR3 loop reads CASSSSFLTTGTGANVLTF. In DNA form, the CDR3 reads TGTGCCAGTAGCTCCTCCTTCTTAACTACAGGAACTGGGGCCAACGTCCTGACTTTC.

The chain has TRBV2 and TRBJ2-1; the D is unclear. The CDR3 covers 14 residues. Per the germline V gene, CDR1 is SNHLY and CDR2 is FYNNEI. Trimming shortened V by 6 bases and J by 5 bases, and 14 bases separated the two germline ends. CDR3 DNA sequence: TGTGCCAGCAGCAAATCAAAAGTGAACAATGAGCAGTTCTTC. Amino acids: CASSKSKVNNEQFF.

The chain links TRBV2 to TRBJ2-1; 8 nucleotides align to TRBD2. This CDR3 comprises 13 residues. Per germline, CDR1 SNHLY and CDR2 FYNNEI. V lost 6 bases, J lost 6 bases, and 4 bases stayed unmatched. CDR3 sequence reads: CASSPGGANEQFF. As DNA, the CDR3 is TGTGCCAGCAGCCCCGGGGGGGCCAATGAGCAGTTCTTC.

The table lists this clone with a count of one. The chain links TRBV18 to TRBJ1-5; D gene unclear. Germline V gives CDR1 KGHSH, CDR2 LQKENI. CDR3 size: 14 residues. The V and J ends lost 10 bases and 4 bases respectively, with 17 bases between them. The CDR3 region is CATARETGNQPQHF. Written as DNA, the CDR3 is TGTGCCACCGCGAGGGAGACGGGGAATCAGCCCCAGCATTTT. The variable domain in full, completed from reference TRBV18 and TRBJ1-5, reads NAGVMQNPRHLVRRRGQEARLRCSPMKGHSHVYWYRQLPEEGLKFMVYLQKENIIDESGMPKERFSAEFPKEGPSILRIQQVVRGDSAAYFCATARETGNQPQHFGDGTRLSIL.

The CDR3 spells CASSSRDRSYEQYF. In DNA, the CDR3 is TGTGCCAGCAGCTCTCGGGACAGGTCCTACGAGCAGTACTTC. V usage is TRBV28 and J usage is TRBJ2-7; 8 bases are shared with TRBD1. Trimming cost V 6 bases and J 1 base; bases outside gene matches: 5. This CDR3 comprises 14 residues. The germline gives CDR1 MDHEN, CDR2 SYDVKM.

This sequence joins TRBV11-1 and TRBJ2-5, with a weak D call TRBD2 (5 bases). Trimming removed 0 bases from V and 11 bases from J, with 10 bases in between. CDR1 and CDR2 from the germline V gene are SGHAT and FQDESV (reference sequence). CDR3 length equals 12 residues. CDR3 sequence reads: CASSLAGEKQYF. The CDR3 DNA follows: TGTGCCAGCAGCTTAGCCGGGGAGAAGCAGTACTTC.

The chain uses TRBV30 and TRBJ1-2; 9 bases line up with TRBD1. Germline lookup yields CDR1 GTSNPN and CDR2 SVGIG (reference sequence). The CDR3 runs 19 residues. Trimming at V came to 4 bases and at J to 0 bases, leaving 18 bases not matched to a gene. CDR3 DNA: TGTGCCTGGAACAAAATCACAGGGGGCCCCCGATCAGCTAACTATGGCTACACCTTC. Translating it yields CAWNKITGGPRSANYGYTF.

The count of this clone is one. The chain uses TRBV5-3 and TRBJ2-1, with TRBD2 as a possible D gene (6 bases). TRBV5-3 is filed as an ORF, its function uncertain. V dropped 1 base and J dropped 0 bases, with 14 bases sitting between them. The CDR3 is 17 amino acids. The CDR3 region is CARSLYQRVDSYNEQFF. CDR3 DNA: TGTGCCAGAAGCTTGTATCAGCGGGTGGACTCCTACAATGAGCAGTTCTTC.

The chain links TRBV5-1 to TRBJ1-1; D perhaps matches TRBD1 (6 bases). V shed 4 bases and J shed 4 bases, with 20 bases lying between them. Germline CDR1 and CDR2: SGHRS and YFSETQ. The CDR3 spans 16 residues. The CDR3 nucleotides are TGCGCCAGCAGCACGCAACGTTCGGGGGCGGGCACTGAAGCTTTCTTT. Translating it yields CASSTQRSGAGTEAFF.